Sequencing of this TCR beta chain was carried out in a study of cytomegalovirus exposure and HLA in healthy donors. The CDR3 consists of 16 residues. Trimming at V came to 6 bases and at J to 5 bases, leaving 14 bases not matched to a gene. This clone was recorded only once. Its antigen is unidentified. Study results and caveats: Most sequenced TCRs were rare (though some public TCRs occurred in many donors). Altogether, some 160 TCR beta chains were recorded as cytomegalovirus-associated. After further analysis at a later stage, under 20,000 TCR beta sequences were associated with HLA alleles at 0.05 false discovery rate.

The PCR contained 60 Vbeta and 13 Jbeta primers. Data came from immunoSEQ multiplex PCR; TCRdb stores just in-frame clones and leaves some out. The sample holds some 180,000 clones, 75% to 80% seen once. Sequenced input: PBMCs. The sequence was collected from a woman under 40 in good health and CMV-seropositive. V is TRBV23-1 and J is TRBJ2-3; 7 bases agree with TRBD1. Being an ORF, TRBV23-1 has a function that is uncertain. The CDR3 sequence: CASSVDRPPPGDTQYF. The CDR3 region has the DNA TGCGCCAGCAGCGTGGACAGGCCTCCCCCAGGAGATACGCAGTATTTT.